These 5 T cell receptor beta chains were sequenced from one sample in a study of T cell responses to AZD1222 COVID-19 vaccine. Sequencing used immunoSEQ multiplex PCR; TCRdb keeps in-frame clones, though not all of them. In the table there are more than 95,000 clones, around 88% of which are singletons. The sequences come from peripheral blood, collected on day 0 of AZD1222 vaccination. The receptor source for this set is an adult in good health.

This chain joins TRBV5-1 and TRBJ2-2; no reliable D call. Looked up from germline, CDR1 is SGHRS and CDR2 is YFSETQ. Trimming took off 0 bases at V and 0 bases at J, with 6 bases between the two ends. The CDR3 has 15 amino acids. The CDR3 protein is CASSLGVSNTGELFF. The CDR3, as DNA: TGCGCCAGCAGCTTGGGGGTTTCGAACACCGGGGAGCTGTTTTTT.

The chain uses TRBV5-1 and TRBJ1-3; 9 bases are a match to TRBD1. The CDR3 covers 18 residues. Germline V lookup: CDR1 SGHRS, CDR2 YFSETQ. V shed 6 bases, J shed 2 bases, and the junction held 15 bases outside the gene matches. CDR3 residues: CASTPPADRGRTGNTIYF. The CDR3 DNA sequence: TGCGCCAGCACCCCCCCCGCGGACAGGGGAAGGACTGGAAACACCATATATTTT.

This chain uses TRBV7-3 with TRBJ1-1; 8 bases are a match to TRBD1. The junction had 12 bases not matched to a gene; V was cut back by 7 bases and J by 11 bases. The CDR3 runs 13 residues. Germline-derived CDR1 and CDR2 are SGHTA and FQGTGA. The CDR3 DNA reads TGTGCCAGCACCCTACCCGGGACAGGTGAGGCTTTCTTT. This encodes CASTLPGTGEAFF. Filled out from reference TRBV7-3 and TRBJ1-1, the complete variable domain reads GAGVSQTPSNKVTEKGKYVELRCDPISGHTALYWYRQSLGQGPEFLIYFQGTGAADDSGLPNDRFFAVRPEGSVSTLKIQRTERGDSAVYLCASTLPGTGEAFFGQGTRLTVV.

This chain connects TRBV11-2 to TRBJ2-3, with TRBD2 identical over 11 bases. V lost 5 bases to trimming and J lost 11 bases; unmatched junction nucleotides: 9. The CDR3 is 14 residues long. The germline V gene has CDR1 SGHAT and CDR2 FQNNGV. The CDR3 reads CASSTGASGRWQYF. The CDR3 nucleotides read TGTGCCAGCAGCACAGGGGCTAGCGGGAGGTGGCAGTATTTT.

The chain has TRBV28 and TRBJ1-1; D gene ambiguous. Trimming removed 2 bases at V and 5 bases at J, with 6 bases between. The CDR3 spans 12 residues. Germline CDR1 MDHEN, CDR2 SYDVKM. CDR3 protein: CASSLEVTEAFF. The CDR3 DNA sequence: TGTGCCAGCAGTTTAGAGGTTACTGAAGCTTTCTTT.